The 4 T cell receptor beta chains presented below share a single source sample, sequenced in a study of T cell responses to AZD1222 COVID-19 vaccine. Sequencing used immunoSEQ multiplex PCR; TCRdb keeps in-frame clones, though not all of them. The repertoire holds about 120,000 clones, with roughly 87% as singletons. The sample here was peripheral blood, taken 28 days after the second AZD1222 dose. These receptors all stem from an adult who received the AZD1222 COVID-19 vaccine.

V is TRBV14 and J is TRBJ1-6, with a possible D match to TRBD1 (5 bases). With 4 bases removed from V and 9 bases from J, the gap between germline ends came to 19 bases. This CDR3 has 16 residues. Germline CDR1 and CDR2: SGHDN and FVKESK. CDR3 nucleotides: TGTGCCAGCAGCCCGAGAGGGGTCAGATACAGTTCACCCCTCCACTTT. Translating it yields CASSPRGVRYSSPLHF.

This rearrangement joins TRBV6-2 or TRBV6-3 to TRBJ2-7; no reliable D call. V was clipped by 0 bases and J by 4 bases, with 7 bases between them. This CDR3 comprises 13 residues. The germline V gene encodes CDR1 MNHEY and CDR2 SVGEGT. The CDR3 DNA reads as TGTGCCAGCAGTTACTCGTGGGTATACGAGCAGTACTTC. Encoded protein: CASSYSWVYEQYF.

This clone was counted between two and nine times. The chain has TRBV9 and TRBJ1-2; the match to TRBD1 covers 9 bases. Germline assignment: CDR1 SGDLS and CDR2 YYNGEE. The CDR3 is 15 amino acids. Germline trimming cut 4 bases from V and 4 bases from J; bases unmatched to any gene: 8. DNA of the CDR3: TGTGCCAGCAGCCCAACTAGGGGACAGGGCTATGGCTACACCTTC. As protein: CASSPTRGQGYGYTF. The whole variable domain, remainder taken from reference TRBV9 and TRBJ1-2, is DSGVTQTPKHLITATGQRVTLRCSPRSGDLSVYWYQQSLDQGLQFLIQYYNGEERAKGNILERFSAQQFPDLHSELNLSSLELGDSALYFCASSPTRGQGYGYTFGSGTRLTVV.

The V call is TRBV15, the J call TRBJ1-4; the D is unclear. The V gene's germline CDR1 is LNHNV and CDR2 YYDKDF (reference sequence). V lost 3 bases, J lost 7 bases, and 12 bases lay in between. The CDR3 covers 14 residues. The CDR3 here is CATSRIDPREKLFF. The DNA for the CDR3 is TGTGCCACCAGCAGGATCGATCCACGTGAAAAACTGTTTTTT.